The 3 T cell receptor beta chains presented below share a single source sample, sequenced in a study of early T cells in non-severe SARS-CoV-2 infection. Via MiXCR, TCRdb re-called the 5' RACE reads, giving one row per CDR3 protein. The table includes roughly 100,000 distinct CDR3 sequences, about 12% detected once. The sequenced sample consisted of whole blood. Receptor source: an adult who was a healthcare worker with PCR-confirmed SARS-CoV-2 infection or an uninfected control (not recorded which).

This clonotype was detected only a few times. This rearrangement joins TRBV10-3 to TRBJ2-7; D is ambiguous. This CDR3 comprises 17 residues. CDR1 and CDR2 (germline): ENHRY, SYGVKD. Trimming pared 4 bases from V and 0 bases from J, leaving 19 bases between. This CDR3 is CAISGFVGLKGSYEQYF. The CDR3 DNA reads as TGTGCCATCAGTGGATTTGTCGGGTTAAAGGGCTCCTACGAGCAGTACTTC.

This clonotype was counted between two and nine times. The genes are TRBV3-1 and TRBJ2-3; TRBD2 agrees at 12 bases. Germline CDR1 and CDR2: LGHDT and YNNKEL (reference sequence). CDR3 length: 14 amino acids. The V segment lost 4 bases and the J segment 8 bases; nucleotides outside the gene matches: 4. CDR3 DNA: TGTGCCAGCAGCCGCGGACTAGCGGGGTTTACGCAGTATTTT. The encoded protein is CASSRGLAGFTQYF.

This clonotype was seen only a few times. The rearrangement joins TRBV9 to TRBJ1-2, with D tentatively TRBD1 (6 bases). The CDR3 contains 15 residues. Germline CDR1 SGDLS, CDR2 YYNGEE. V lost 2 bases and J lost 0, with 11 bases in between. The CDR3 DNA sequence: TGTGCCAGCAGCGTCTTAGACAGGTCTAACTATGGCTACACCTTC. Translation: CASSVLDRSNYGYTF.